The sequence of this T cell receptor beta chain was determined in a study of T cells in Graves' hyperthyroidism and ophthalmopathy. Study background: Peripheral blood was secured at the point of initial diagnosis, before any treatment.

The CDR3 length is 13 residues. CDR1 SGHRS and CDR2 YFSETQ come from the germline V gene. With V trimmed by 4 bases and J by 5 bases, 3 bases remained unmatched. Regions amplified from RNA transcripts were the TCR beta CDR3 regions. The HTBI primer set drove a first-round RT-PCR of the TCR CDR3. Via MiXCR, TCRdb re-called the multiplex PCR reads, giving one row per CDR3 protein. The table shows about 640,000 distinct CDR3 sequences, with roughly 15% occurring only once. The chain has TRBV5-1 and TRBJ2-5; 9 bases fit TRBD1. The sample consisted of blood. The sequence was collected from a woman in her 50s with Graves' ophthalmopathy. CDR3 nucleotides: TGCGCCAGCAGCGGACAGGGGTTGGAGACCCAGTACTTC. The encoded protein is CASSGQGLETQYF.